The 11 T cell receptor beta chains listed next were all sequenced from one sample in a study of T-cell reconstitution after alpha-beta-depleted transplantation in children (dated by TCRdb to 2016 to 2018). The library was built by means of PCR. Sequencing was performed on an Illumina HiSeq 2500. Molecular barcoding was employed in the preparation of TCR libraries, with unique molecular identifiers being used to normalize TCRbeta repertoire quantification. TCRdb ran its own pipeline on the public reads, namely fastp trimming at Q25 and MiXCR clone calling, and kept in-frame beta chains. Every distinct CDR3 protein forms one entry, paired with its most common genes and DNA. For this sample there are around 580,000 distinct CDR3 sequences; 20% to 25% appear just once. Of the sample, around an eighth falls within the top ten clones. Reading the label with the study, this specimen's treatment or condition is: allogeneic hematopoietic cell transplantation with graft depleted of TCRalphabeta T cells and CD19 B cells.

This sample comprised PBMCs, mostly from graft donor cells, obtained 360 days after TCRalphabeta/CD19-depleted stem cell transplant. The receptor source for this set is a boy in the first two years of life who had a stem cell transplant for acute myeloid leukemia, so the T cells may come from the graft donor.

This clonotype has ten or more counts. This chain joins TRBV28 and TRBJ2-7; 10 bases align to TRBD1. V trimming: 6 bases; J trimming: 2 bases; junction bases outside the gene matches: 7. The length of the CDR3 is 15 residues. In germline, CDR1 is MDHEN, CDR2 SYDVKM. This CDR3 is CASSTSGTGAYEQYF. CDR3 nucleotides: TGTGCCAGCAGCACCTCCGGGACAGGGGCCTACGAGCAGTACTTC. Full variable domain (remainder filled in from reference TRBV28 and TRBJ2-7): DVKVTQSSRYLVKRTGEKVFLECVQDMDHENMFWYRQDPGLGLRLIYFSYDVKMKEKGDIPEGYSVSREKKERFSLILESASTNQTSMYLCASSTSGTGAYEQYFGPGTRLTVT.

CDR3 DNA: TGTGCCAGCAGCGTAGAATTGACCAGGGGCAGCTCTGGAAACACCATATATTTT. It encodes CASSVELTRGSSGNTIYF. J is TRBJ1-3 and V is TRBV9; TRBD1 is a possible D gene (6 bases). The ends were cut back, 0 bases at V and 0 bases at J, with 16 bases in the middle. The CDR3 has 18 residues. CDR1 and CDR2 from the germline V gene are SGDLS and YYNGEE.

The chain recombines TRBV5-6 with TRBJ1-2, with a tentative D call TRBD1 (6 bases). The CDR3 totals 15 residues. V lost 3 bases to trimming and J lost 0 bases, with 12 bases between them. Germline V CDR1 and CDR2: SGHDT, YYEEEE. CDR3 loop: CASSYRDKANYGYTF. Here the CDR3 DNA reads TGTGCCAGCAGCTACCGGGACAAAGCTAACTATGGCTACACCTTC.

This chain uses TRBV12-3 or TRBV12-4 with TRBJ1-2; D not certain. Trimming took 4 bases from V and 0 from J, leaving 12 bases between them. The CDR3 consists of 15 residues. CDR3 nucleotides: TGTGCCAGCAGTTCCGGGAGCGGAGCTAACTATGGCTACACCTTC. As protein: CASSSGSGANYGYTF.

The sample holds a few counts of this clonotype. The chain carries TRBV10-3 and TRBJ2-2; D is unresolved. V lost 1 base to trimming and J lost 7 bases, with 4 bases between them. This CDR3 has 12 residues. CDR1 is ENHRY and CDR2 is SYGVKD in the germline V gene. The CDR3 reads CAISELDGELFF. DNA of the CDR3: TGTGCCATCAGTGAGTTAGACGGGGAGCTGTTTTTT.

This sequence joins TRBV25-1 and TRBJ1-5, with no clear D. CDR1 is MGHDK, CDR2 SYGVNS, per germline. V shed 2 bases and J shed 1 base, with 6 bases lying between them. This CDR3 contains 14 residues. The CDR3 DNA reads TGTGCCAGCAGTGAACGTGGCAGCAATCAGCCCCAGCATTTT. Protein sequence: CASSERGSNQPQHF.

In this sample, this clonotype turned up many times. V is TRBV20-1 and J is TRBJ1-4; D perhaps matches TRBD1 (5 bases). CDR3 length equals 13 residues. Deletions cut 2 bases from V and 4 bases from J, with 8 bases between. Per the germline V gene, CDR1 is DFQATT and CDR2 is SNEGSKA (reference sequence). As DNA, the CDR3 is TGCAGTGCTAGACACAGGCTTAATGAAAAACTGTTTTTT. It translates to CSARHRLNEKLFF.

This rearrangement joins TRBV5-1 to TRBJ2-3; tentatively, D is TRBD2 (5 bases). The germline CDR1 and CDR2 sequences are SGHRS and YFSETQ. The CDR3 is 15 amino acids. Trimming shortened V by 5 bases and J by 4 bases, and 17 bases separated the two germline ends. The CDR3 sequence is CASREDTGSPDTQYF. The CDR3 coding sequence is TGCGCCAGCAGAGAAGACACGGGGAGTCCAGATACGCAGTATTTT.

This clonotype was seen a few times. The J gene is TRBJ2-3, the V gene TRBV7-2; D remains ambiguous. Trimming took 4 bases from V and 2 from J, leaving 10 bases between them. Germline V gene lookup returns CDR1 SGHTA and CDR2 FQGNSA. This CDR3 has 14 residues. The CDR3 sequence: CASSSVFLTDTQYF. The CDR3 bases are TGTGCCAGCAGCTCAGTTTTCCTCACAGATACGCAGTATTTT.

This clonotype has only a few counts. V and J are TRBV20-1 and TRBJ2-1; TRBD2 might be the D (5 bases). The CDR3 has 14 amino acids. Germline V CDR1 and CDR2: DFQATT, SNEGSKA (reference sequence). V lost 2 bases and J lost 5, with 13 bases in between. The CDR3: CSARKEDINNEQFF. The CDR3 DNA reads as TGCAGTGCTAGAAAGGAGGATATAAACAATGAGCAGTTCTTC.

The chain is built from TRBV4-2 and TRBJ2-7; possible D gene TRBD2, 6 bases. V gave up 1 base and J gave up 0 bases, with 7 bases separating them. The CDR3 is 14 residues long. The germline V gene encodes CDR1 LGHNA and CDR2 YNFKEQ. CDR3 sequence (DNA): TGTGCCAGCAGCCAAGCGCGGGGCTCCTACGAGCAGTACTTC. It codes for CASSQARGSYEQYF.